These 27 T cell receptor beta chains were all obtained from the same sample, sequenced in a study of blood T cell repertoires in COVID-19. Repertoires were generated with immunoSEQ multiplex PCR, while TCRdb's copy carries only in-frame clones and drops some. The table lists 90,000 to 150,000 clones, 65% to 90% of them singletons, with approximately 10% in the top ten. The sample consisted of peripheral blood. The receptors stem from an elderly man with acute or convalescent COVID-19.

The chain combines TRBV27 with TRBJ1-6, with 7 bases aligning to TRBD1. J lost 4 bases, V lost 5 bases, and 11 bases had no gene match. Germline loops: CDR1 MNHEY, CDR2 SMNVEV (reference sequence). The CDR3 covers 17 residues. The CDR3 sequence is CASSNAGQPVYNSPLHF. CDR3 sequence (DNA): TGTGCCAGCAGTAATGCGGGACAGCCCGTATATAATTCACCCCTCCACTTT.

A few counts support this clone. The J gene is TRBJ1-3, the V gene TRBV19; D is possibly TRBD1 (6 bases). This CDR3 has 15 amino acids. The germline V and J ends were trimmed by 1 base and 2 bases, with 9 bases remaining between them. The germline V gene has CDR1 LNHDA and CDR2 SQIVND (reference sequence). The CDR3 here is CASSIVGAPGNTIYF. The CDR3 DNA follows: TGTGCCAGTAGTATAGTGGGGGCCCCTGGAAACACCATATATTTT.

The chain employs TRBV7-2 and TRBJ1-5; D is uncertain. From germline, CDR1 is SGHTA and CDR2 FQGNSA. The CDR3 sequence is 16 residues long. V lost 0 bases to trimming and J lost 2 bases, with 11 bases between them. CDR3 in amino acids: CASSLAEGLGNQPQHF. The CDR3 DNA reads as TGTGCCAGCAGCTTAGCAGAGGGTCTTGGCAATCAGCCCCAGCATTTT.

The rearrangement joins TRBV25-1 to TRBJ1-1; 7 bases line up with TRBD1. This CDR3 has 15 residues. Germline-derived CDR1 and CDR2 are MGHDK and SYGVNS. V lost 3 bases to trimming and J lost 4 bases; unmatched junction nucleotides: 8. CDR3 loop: CASSESTGRSTEAFF. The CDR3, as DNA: TGTGCCAGCAGTGAGTCGACAGGGCGCTCCACTGAAGCTTTCTTT.

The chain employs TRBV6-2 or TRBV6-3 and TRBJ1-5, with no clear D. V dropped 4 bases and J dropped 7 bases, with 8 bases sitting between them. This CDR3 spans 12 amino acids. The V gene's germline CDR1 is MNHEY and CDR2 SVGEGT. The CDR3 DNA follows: TGTGCCAGCAGTTCGGGGTGGCAGCCCCAGCATTTT. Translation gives CASSSGWQPQHF.

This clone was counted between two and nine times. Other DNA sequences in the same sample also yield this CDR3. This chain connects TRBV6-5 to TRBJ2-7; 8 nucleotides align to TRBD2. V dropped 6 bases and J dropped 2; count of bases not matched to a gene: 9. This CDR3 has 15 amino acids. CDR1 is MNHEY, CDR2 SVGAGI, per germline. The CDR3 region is CASRPEERGTYEQYF. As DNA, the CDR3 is TGTGCCAGCAGACCCGAGGAGCGGGGGACCTACGAGCAGTACTTC.

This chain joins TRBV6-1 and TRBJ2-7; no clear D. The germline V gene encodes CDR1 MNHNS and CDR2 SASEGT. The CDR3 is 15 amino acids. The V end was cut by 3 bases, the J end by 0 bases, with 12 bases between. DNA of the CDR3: TGTGCCAGCAGTGATCTAGGTGCCAACTCCTACGAGCAGTACTTC. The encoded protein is CASSDLGANSYEQYF.

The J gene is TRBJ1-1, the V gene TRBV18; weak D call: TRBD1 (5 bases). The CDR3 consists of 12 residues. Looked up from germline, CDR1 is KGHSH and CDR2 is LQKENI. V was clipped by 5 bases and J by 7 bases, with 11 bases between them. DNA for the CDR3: TGTGCCAGCTCATCAAGACAGATTGAAGCTTTCTTT. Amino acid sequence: CASSSRQIEAFF.

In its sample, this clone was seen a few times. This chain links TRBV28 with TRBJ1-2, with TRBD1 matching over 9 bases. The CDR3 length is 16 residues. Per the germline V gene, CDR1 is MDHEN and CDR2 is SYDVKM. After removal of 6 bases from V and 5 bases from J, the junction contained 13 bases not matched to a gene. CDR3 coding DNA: TGTGCCAGCAGCCTCCCATGGACAGGGGAACGATATGGCTACACCTTC. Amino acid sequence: CASSLPWTGERYGYTF.

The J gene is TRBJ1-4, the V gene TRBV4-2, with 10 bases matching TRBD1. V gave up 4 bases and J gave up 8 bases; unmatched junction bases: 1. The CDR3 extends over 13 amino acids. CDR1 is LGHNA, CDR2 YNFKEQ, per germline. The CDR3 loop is CASSRGQGEKLFF. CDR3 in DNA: TGTGCCAGCAGCCGGGGACAGGGGGAAAAACTGTTTTTT.

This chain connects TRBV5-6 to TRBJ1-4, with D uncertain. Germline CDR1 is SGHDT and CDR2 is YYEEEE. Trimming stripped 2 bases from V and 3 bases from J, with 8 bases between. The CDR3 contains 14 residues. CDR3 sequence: CASSFLSSNEKLFF. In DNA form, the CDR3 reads TGTGCCAGCAGCTTTCTAAGTTCTAATGAAAAACTGTTTTTT.

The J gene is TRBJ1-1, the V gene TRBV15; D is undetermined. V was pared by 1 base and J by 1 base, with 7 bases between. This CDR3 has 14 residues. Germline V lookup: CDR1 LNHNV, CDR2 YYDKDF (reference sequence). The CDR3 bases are TGTGCCACCAGCAGAGGGCGACAGAACACTGAAGCTTTCTTT. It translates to CATSRGRQNTEAFF.

In nucleotides, the CDR3 is TGTGCCAGCAGCTTGCCCGGGGGCTATGGCTACACCTTC. This sequence encodes CASSLPGGYGYTF. This chain connects TRBV5-4 to TRBJ1-2; D is perhaps TRBD1 (5 bases). CDR3 length: 13 residues. Per germline, CDR1 SGHNT and CDR2 YYREEE (reference sequence). V lost 1 base and J lost 4, with 8 bases in between.

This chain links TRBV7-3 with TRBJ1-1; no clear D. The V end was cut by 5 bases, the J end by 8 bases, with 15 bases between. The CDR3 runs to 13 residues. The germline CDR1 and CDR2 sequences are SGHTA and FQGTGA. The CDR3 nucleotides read TGTGCCAGCAGCCCCCAGGCTTACAGCGAAGCTTTCTTT. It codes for CASSPQAYSEAFF.

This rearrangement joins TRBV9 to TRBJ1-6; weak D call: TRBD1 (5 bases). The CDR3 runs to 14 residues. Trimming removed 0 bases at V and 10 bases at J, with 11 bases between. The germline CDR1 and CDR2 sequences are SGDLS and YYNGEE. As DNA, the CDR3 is TGTGCCAGCAGCGTAGTAGGGGATGGATCACCCCTCCACTTT. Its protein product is CASSVVGDGSPLHF. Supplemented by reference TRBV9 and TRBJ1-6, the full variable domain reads DSGVTQTPKHLITATGQRVTLRCSPRSGDLSVYWYQQSLDQGLQFLIQYYNGEERAKGNILERFSAQQFPDLHSELNLSSLELGDSALYFCASSVVGDGSPLHFGNGTRLTVT.

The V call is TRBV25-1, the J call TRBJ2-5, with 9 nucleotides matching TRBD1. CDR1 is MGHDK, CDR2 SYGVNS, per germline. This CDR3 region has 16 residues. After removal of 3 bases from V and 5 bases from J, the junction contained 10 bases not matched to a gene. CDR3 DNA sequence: TGTGCCAGCAGTGACCCCGCACAGGGGGCAGGGGAGACCCAGTACTTC. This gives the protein CASSDPAQGAGETQYF.

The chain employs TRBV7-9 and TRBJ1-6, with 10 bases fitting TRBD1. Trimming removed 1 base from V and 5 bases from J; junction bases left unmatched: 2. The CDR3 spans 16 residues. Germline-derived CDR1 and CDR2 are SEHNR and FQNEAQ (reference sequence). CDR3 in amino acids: CASSLGDRGNNSPLHF. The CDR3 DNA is TGTGCCAGCAGCTTAGGGGACAGGGGAAATAATTCACCCCTCCACTTT. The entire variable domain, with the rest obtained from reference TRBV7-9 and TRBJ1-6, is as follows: DTGVSQNPRHKITKRGQNVTFRCDPISEHNRLYWYRQTLGQGPEFLTYFQNEAQLEKSRLLSDRFSAERPKGSFSTLEIQRTEQGDSAMYLCASSLGDRGNNSPLHFGNGTRLTVT.

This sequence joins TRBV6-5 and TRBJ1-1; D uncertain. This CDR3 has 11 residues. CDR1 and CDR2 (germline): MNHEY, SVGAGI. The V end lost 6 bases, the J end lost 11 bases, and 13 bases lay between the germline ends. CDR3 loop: CASRETRVAFF. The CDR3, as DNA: TGTGCCAGCAGGGAGACGAGGGTCGCTTTCTTT.

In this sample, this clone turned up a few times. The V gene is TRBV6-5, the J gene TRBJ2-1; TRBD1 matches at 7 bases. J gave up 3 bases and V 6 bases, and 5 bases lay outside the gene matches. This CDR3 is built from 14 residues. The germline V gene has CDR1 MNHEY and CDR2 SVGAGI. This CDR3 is CASREGQYYNEQFF. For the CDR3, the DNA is TGTGCCAGCAGAGAGGGACAGTACTACAATGAGCAGTTCTTC.

CDR3: CASEQGTSNQPQHF. CDR3 in DNA: TGTGCCAGTGAACAGGGAACTAGCAATCAGCCCCAGCATTTT. The genes are TRBV6-5 and TRBJ1-5; D is possibly TRBD1 (6 bases). This CDR3 is built from 14 residues. Per the germline V gene, CDR1 is MNHEY and CDR2 is SVGAGI. V dropped 9 bases and J dropped 0 bases, with 12 bases sitting between them.

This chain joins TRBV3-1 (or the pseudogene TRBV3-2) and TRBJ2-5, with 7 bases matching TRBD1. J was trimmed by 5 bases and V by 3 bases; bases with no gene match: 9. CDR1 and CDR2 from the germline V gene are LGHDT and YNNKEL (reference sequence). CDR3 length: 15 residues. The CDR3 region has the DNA TGTGCCAGCAGCCACCTCAACAGGGGTTGGGAGACCCAGTACTTC. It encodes CASSHLNRGWETQYF.

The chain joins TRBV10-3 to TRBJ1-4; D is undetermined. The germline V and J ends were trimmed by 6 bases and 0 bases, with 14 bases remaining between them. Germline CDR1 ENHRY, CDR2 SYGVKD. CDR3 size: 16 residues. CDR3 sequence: CAISAAGKTTNEKLFF. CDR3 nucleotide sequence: TGTGCCATCAGCGCGGCGGGGAAAACAACTAATGAAAAACTGTTTTTT.

The CDR3 nucleotides are TGTGCCAGCAGCTTAGGGAGTAATTCACCCCTCCACTTT. Protein product: CASSLGSNSPLHF. The chain combines TRBV7-9 with TRBJ1-6; D not resolved. V was cut by 1 base and J by 6 bases, with 4 bases left in between. The CDR3 loop spans 13 amino acids. Germline loops: CDR1 SEHNR, CDR2 FQNEAQ (reference sequence).

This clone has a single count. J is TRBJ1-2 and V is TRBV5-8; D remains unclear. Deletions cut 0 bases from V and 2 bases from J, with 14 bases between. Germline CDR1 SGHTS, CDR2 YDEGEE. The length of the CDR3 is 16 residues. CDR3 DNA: TGTGCCAGCAGCTTGGCCCCAGGTGTCCCGAACTATGGCTACACCTTC. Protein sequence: CASSLAPGVPNYGYTF. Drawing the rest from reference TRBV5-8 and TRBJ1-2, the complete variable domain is EAGVTQSPTHLIKTRGQQATLRCSPISGHTSVYWYQQALGLGLQFLLWYDEGEERNRGNFPPRFSGRQFPNYSSELNVNALELEDSALYLCASSLAPGVPNYGYTFGSGTRLTVV.

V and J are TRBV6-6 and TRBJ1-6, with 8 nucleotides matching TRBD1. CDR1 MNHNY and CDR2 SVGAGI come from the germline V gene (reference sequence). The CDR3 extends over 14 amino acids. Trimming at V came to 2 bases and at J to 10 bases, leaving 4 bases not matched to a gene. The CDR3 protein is CASSYTGGESPLHF. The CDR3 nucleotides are TGTGCCAGCAGTTACACAGGGGGTGAGTCACCCCTCCACTTT.

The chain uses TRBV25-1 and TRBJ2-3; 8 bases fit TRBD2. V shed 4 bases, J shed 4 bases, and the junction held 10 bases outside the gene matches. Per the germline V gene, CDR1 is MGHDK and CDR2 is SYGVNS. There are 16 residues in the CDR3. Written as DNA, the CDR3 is TGTGCCAGCAGTGGAAGTAGACCAGCGGGAGCAGATACGCAGTATTTT. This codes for CASSGSRPAGADTQYF.

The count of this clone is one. The CDR3 DNA follows: TGCGCCAGCAGCCCCTTGGATCGGGGGGGTCAAGAGACCCAGTACTTC. Translating gives CASSPLDRGGQETQYF. The chain uses TRBV5-1 and TRBJ2-5; TRBD2 aligns across 8 bases. The V and J ends lost 4 bases and 2 bases, in that order; junction bases with no gene match: 10. Germline loops: CDR1 SGHRS, CDR2 YFSETQ. This CDR3 region has 16 residues.